Presented here are 22 T cell receptor beta chains from one specimen sequenced in a study of cytomegalovirus exposure and HLA in healthy donors. The PCR contained 60 Vbeta and 13 Jbeta primers. The table came from immunoSEQ multiplex PCR; TCRdb's copy has only in-frame clones and leaves some out. The sample consists of under 200,000 clones, 84% of them appearing once. Specimen: PBMCs. These TCRs come from a woman aged 50 to 60 in good health and CMV-seropositive.

For this clone: Mismatch with germline at one junction end may stem from a read error. The V call is TRBV7-7, the J call TRBJ2-2; 10 bases are a match to TRBD1. Looked up from germline, CDR1 is SSHAT and CDR2 is FNYEAQ (reference sequence). The CDR3 totals 15 residues. The CDR3 nucleotides read TGTGCTAGCAGCGCCGGGACAGGGGCGACCGGGGAGCTGTTTTTT. Protein product: CASSAGTGATGELFF.

This sequence joins TRBV9 and TRBJ2-3, with D possibly being TRBD2 (6 bases). V was clipped by 3 bases and J by 1 base, with 9 bases between them. From germline, CDR1 is SGDLS and CDR2 YYNGEE. The CDR3 has 14 amino acids. The CDR3 spells CASSGGTGTDTQYF. The CDR3 bases are TGTGCCAGCAGCGGAGGGACTGGCACAGATACGCAGTATTTT.

The gene calls are TRBV15 and TRBJ1-5, with 7 bases matching TRBD1. CDR3 length: 16 residues. The junction had 12 bases not matched to a gene; V was cut back by 4 bases and J by 6 bases. Per the germline V gene, CDR1 is LNHNV and CDR2 is YYDKDF (reference sequence). The CDR3 DNA follows: TGTGCCACCAGCAAAGAACCGGGACAGATTTCTCAGCCCCAGCATTTT. Its protein product is CATSKEPGQISQPQHF. Variable domain in full (rest from reference TRBV15 and TRBJ1-5): DAMVIQNPRYQVTQFGKPVTLSCSQTLNHNVMYWYQQKSSQAPKLLFHYYDKDFNNEADTPDNFQSRRPNTSFCFLDIRSPGLGDTAMYLCATSKEPGQISQPQHFGDGTRLSIL.

There are a few counts of this clone. The chain is built from TRBV4-1 and TRBJ2-1, with D maybe TRBD1 (6 bases). The CDR3 has 13 amino acids. V lost 1 base, J lost 10 bases, and 11 bases lay in between. Germline V gene sequence: CDR1 MGHRA, CDR2 YSYEKL. The CDR3 nucleotides read TGCGCCAGCAGCCAAGTCAGGGGTGGGGAGCAGTTCTTC. This translates into CASSQVRGGEQFF.

The chain couples TRBV6-6 to TRBJ1-2; no clear D gene. The germline gives CDR1 MNHNY, CDR2 SVGAGI (reference sequence). The CDR3 length is 11 residues. Trimming removed 6 bases at V and 5 bases at J, with 7 bases between. The chain's CDR3 is CASRVLYGYTF. As DNA, the CDR3 is TGTGCCAGCAGGGTCCTATATGGCTACACCTTC.

V gene TRBV9 combines with J gene TRBJ1-2; possibly TRBD1 for D (5 bases). The V end was cut by 0 bases, the J end by 7 bases, with 10 bases between. This CDR3 spans 13 amino acids. Germline CDR1 and CDR2: SGDLS and YYNGEE. This chain's CDR3 is CASSVVFRAGYTF. The CDR3 DNA sequence: TGTGCCAGCAGCGTAGTGTTCAGGGCTGGCTACACCTTC.

The gene calls are TRBV6-1 and TRBJ2-1; 10 nucleotides agree with TRBD2. The CDR3 consists of 17 residues. V gave up 0 bases and J gave up 8 bases; unmatched junction bases: 10. The germline V gene has CDR1 MNHNS and CDR2 SASEGT. CDR3: CASSEAPIAGGLHEQFF. The CDR3 nucleotides are TGTGCCAGCAGTGAAGCGCCCATAGCGGGGGGCCTCCATGAGCAGTTCTTC.

The chain couples TRBV15 to TRBJ2-4; TRBD2 aligns across 7 bases. Trimming took 3 bases from V and 8 from J; bases not matched to a gene: 7. Germline lookup yields CDR1 LNHNV and CDR2 YYDKDF (reference sequence). The CDR3 extends over 14 amino acids. CDR3: CATSRQRGVDIQYF. The CDR3 DNA reads TGTGCCACCAGCAGGCAGCGGGGAGTGGACATTCAGTACTTC.

J is TRBJ2-2 and V is TRBV4-3; 9 bases match TRBD1. The V gene end was trimmed by 0 bases and the J gene end by 7 bases; junction bases not matched to a gene: 6. The CDR3 consists of 16 residues. CDR1 and CDR2 from the germline V gene are LGHNA and YSLEER. The CDR3 is CASSQDDRGLGGELFF. CDR3 coding DNA: TGCGCCAGCAGCCAAGATGACAGGGGGTTGGGCGGGGAGCTGTTTTTT.

This clone was counted only a few times. This rearrangement joins TRBV6-5 to TRBJ1-1, with a weak D call TRBD1 (5 bases). Trimming removed 7 bases from V and 5 bases from J, with 8 bases in between. The CDR3 loop spans 11 amino acids. CDR1 is MNHEY and CDR2 is SVGAGI in the germline V gene. In DNA, the CDR3 is TGTGCCAGCACCCAGGGTACTGAAGCTTTCTTT. Its protein is CASTQGTEAFF.

This chain uses TRBV9 with TRBJ2-1; 9 nucleotides align to TRBD1. The J segment lost 6 bases and the V segment lost 4 bases, leaving 2 bases of the junction unmatched. CDR3 size: 13 residues. Germline values: CDR1 SGDLS, CDR2 YYNGEE. In DNA, the CDR3 is TGTGCCAGCAGCCGGGACAGGGTCAATGAGCAGTTCTTC. Protein: CASSRDRVNEQFF.

The V and J genes are TRBV7-3 and TRBJ2-7, with 7 bases aligning to TRBD1. Trimming at V came to 5 bases and at J to 6 bases, leaving 10 bases not matched to a gene. The CDR3 is 14 amino acids. CDR1 is SGHTA, CDR2 FQGTGA, per germline. CDR3 coding DNA: TGTGCCAGCAGCCGGGCCGCAGGGGGTAGCGAGCAGTACTTC. Protein sequence: CASSRAAGGSEQYF.

This chain links TRBV7-8 with TRBJ1-6; 7 bases are shared with TRBD1. The CDR3 covers 20 residues. In germline, CDR1 is SGHVS, CDR2 FQNEAQ. After removal of 5 bases from V and 1 base from J, the junction contained 17 bases not matched to a gene. The CDR3: CASSLRPQGIGNSYNSPLHF. CDR3 sequence (DNA): TGTGCCAGCAGCCTCCGTCCACAGGGGATAGGAAATTCCTATAATTCACCCCTCCACTTT.

To note about this clone: Its ends do not fully match the called genes, so a read error is possible. The rearrangement links TRBV4-1 to TRBJ1-1; D is ambiguous. Germline V CDR1 and CDR2: MGHRA, YSYEKL. The CDR3 is 15 residues long. CDR3 region: CASSPRGGGNTEAFF. The CDR3 region has the DNA TGTGCCAGCAGCCCCCGGGGAGGAGGGAACACTGAAGCTTTCTTT.

The chain employs TRBV6-1 and TRBJ2-2; 11 nucleotides line up with TRBD1. The CDR3 consists of 14 residues. The V segment lost 8 bases and the J segment 6 bases; nucleotides outside the gene matches: 5. CDR1 and CDR2 (germline): MNHNS, SASEGT. As DNA, the CDR3 is TGTGCCAGCGGTGGACAGGGGGCGCCCGGGGAGCTGTTTTTT. Amino acids: CASGGQGAPGELFF.

The gene calls are TRBV15 and TRBJ1-2; tentatively, D is TRBD1 (6 bases). The V and J ends lost 0 bases and 4 bases respectively, with 9 bases between them. Germline V CDR1 and CDR2: LNHNV, YYDKDF (reference sequence). The CDR3 extends over 14 amino acids. This chain's CDR3 is CATSRDRGGYGYTF. The DNA for the CDR3 is TGTGCCACCAGCAGAGATCGAGGGGGCTATGGCTACACCTTC.

The V gene is TRBV2, the J gene TRBJ2-5, with 7 bases lining up with TRBD1. CDR3 size: 14 residues. Trimming at V came to 5 bases and at J to 1 base, leaving 4 bases not matched to a gene. Germline CDR1 SNHLY, CDR2 FYNNEI. CDR3: CASSWDRAQETQYF. The CDR3 bases are TGTGCCAGCAGTTGGGACAGAGCCCAAGAGACCCAGTACTTC.

The chain joins TRBV7-2 to TRBJ1-2, with D possibly TRBD1 on 6 matching bases. Germline CDR1 and CDR2: SGHTA and FQGNSA. The CDR3 runs 17 residues. With 5 bases removed from V and 0 bases from J, the gap between germline ends came to 19 bases. The CDR3: CASSPETGRGPNYGYTF. CDR3 bases: TGTGCCAGCAGCCCAGAGACAGGCCGAGGACCTAACTATGGCTACACCTTC.

The genes are TRBV2 and TRBJ1-4; TRBD1 is a possible D gene (5 bases). CDR3 length: 16 residues. Trimming cost V 4 bases and J 3 bases, with 15 bases left between them. Looked up from germline, CDR1 is SNHLY and CDR2 is FYNNEI. This CDR3 is CASSGNRQKPNEKLFF. CDR3 bases: TGTGCCAGCAGTGGAAACCGACAGAAGCCTAATGAAAAACTGTTTTTT. The full variable domain, its missing parts supplied by reference TRBV2 and TRBJ1-4, is EPEVTQTPSHQVTQMGQEVILRCVPISNHLYFYWYRQILGQKVEFLVSFYNNEISEKSEIFDDQFSVERPDGSNFTLKIRSTKLEDSAMYFCASSGNRQKPNEKLFFGSGTQLSVL.

Only a few counts were recorded for this clone. This chain joins TRBV5-6 and TRBJ1-3; TRBD1 matches 9 bases. The CDR3 is 14 residues long. The ends lost 5 bases at V and 9 bases at J; junction bases unmatched: 9. Germline V gives CDR1 SGHDT, CDR2 YYEEEE. CDR3 protein: CASSLDRGDGTIYF. For the CDR3, the DNA is TGTGCCAGCAGTCTTGACAGGGGGGACGGCACCATATATTTT. Full variable domain (remainder filled in from reference TRBV5-6 and TRBJ1-3): DAGVTQSPTHLIKTRGQQVTLRCSPKSGHDTVSWYQQALGQGPQFIFQYYEEEERQRGNFPDRFSGHQFPNYSSELNVNALLLGDSALYLCASSLDRGDGTIYFGEGSWLTVV.

J is TRBJ1-1 and V is TRBV6-5; TRBD1 might be the D (6 bases). The CDR3 is 16 residues long. V was clipped by 0 bases and J by 1 base, with 12 bases between them. Germline lookup yields CDR1 MNHEY and CDR2 SVGAGI. The CDR3, as DNA: TGTGCCAGCAGTTACTCAGCGGGGGCCGGGAACACTGAAGCTTTCTTT. Protein product: CASSYSAGAGNTEAFF.

V usage is TRBV7-2 and J usage is TRBJ1-6, with 9 bases that match TRBD1. The CDR3 length is 12 residues. V lost 5 bases and J lost 13; bases outside the gene matches: 3. Germline loops: CDR1 SGHTA, CDR2 FQGNSA. CDR3 sequence: CASSAQGAPLHF. As DNA, the CDR3 is TGTGCCAGCAGCGCACAGGGGGCTCCCCTCCACTTT.